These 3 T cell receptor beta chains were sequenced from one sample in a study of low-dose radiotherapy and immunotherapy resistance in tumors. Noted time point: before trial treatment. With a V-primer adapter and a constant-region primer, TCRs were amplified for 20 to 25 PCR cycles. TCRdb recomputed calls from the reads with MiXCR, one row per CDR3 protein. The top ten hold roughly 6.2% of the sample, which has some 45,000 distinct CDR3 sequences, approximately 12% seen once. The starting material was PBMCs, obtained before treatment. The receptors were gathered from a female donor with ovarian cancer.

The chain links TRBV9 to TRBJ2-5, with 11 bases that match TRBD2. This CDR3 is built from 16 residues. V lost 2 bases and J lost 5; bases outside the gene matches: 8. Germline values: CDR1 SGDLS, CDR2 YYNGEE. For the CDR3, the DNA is TGTGCCAGCAGCGTTAGCGGGAGGGCCACCAGGGAGACCCAGTACTTC. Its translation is CASSVSGRATRETQYF.

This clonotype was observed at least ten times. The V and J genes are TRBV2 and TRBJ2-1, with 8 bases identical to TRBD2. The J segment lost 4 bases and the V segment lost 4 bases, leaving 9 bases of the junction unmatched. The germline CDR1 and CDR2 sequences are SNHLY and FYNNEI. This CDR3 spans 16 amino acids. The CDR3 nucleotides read TGTGCCAGCAGTGCGGGCGGGGGGACCATGTACAATGAGCAGTTCTTC. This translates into CASSAGGGTMYNEQFF.

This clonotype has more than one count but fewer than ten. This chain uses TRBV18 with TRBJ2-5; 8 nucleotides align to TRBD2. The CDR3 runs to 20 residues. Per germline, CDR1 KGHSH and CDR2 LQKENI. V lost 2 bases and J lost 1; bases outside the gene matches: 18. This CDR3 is CASSPIGPTPGGGSQETQYF. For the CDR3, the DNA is TGTGCCAGCTCACCAATTGGCCCCACCCCGGGGGGGGGCTCCCAAGAGACCCAGTACTTC. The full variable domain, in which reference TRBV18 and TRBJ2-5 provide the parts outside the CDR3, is NAGVMQNPRHLVRRRGQEARLRCSPMKGHSHVYWYRQLPEEGLKFMVYLQKENIIDESGMPKERFSAEFPKEGPSILRIQQVVRGDSAAYFCASSPIGPTPGGGSQETQYFGPGTRLLVL.